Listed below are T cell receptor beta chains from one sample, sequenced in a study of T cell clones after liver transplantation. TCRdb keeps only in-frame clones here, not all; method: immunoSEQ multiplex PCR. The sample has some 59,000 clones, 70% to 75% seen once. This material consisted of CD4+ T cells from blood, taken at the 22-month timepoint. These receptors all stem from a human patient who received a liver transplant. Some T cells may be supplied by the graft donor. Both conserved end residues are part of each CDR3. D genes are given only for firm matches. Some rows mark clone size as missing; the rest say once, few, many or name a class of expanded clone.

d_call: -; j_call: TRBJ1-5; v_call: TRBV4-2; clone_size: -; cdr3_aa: CASSQDLPGYISNQPQHF; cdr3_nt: TGTGCCAGCAGCCAAGATCTCCCGGGGTACATTAGCAATCAGCCCCAGCATTTT
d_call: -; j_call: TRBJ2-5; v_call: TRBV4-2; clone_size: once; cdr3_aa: CASSPKKGRGVQETQYF; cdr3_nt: TGTGCCAGCAGCCCTAAGAAAGGCAGGGGGGTCCAAGAGACCCAGTACTTC
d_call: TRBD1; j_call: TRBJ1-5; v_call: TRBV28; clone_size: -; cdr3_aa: CASRGQGGHQPQHF; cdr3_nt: TGTGCCAGCAGGGGACAGGGAGGTCATCAGCCCCAGCATTTT
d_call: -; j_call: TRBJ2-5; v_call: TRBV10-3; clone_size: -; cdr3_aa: CAISGSQETQYF; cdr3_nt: TGTGCCATCAGTGGATCTCAAGAGACCCAGTACTTC
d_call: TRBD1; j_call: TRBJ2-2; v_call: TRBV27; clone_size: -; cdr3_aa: CASSSQTGAGELFF; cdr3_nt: TGTGCCAGCAGTTCCCAGACAGGGGCCGGGGAGCTGTTTTTT
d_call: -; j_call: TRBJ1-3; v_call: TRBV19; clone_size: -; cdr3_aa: CASRKMDSSGNTIYF; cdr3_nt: TGTGCCAGTAGGAAAATGGACAGCTCTGGAAACACCATATATTTT
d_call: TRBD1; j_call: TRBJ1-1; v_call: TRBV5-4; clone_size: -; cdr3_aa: CASSSADRGIGSTEAFF; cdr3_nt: TGTGCCAGCAGCTCGGCGGACAGGGGGATTGGTAGCACTGAAGCTTTCTTT
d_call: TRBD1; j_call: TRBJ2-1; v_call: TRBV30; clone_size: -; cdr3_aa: CAWSPGTGGYNEQFF; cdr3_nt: TGTGCCTGGAGTCCCGGGACAGGGGGCTACAATGAGCAGTTCTTC
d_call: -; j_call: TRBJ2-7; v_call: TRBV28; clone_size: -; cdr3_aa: CASSYGALGEQYF; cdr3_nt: TGTGCCAGCAGTTACGGGGCCCTGGGGGAGCAGTACTTC
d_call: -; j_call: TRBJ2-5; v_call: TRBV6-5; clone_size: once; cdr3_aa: CASSRSLGQETQYF; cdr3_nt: TGTGCCAGCAGTCGGTCACTTGGTCAGGAGACCCAGTACTTC
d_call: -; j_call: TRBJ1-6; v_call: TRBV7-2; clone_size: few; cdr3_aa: CASSLLYSLPPLHF; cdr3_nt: TGTGCCAGCAGCTTACTGTACAGCCTACCACCCCTCCACTTT
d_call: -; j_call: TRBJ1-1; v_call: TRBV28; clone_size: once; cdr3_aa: CASYPARVTNTEAFF; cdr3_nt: TGTGCCAGCTACCCGGCCAGGGTGACGAACACTGAAGCTTTCTTT
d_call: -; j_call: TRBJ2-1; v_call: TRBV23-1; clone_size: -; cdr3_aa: CASSQSAAPYNEQFF; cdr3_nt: TGCGCCAGCAGTCAATCGGCAGCGCCCTACAATGAGCAGTTCTTC
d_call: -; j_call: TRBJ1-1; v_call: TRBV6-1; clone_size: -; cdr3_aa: CASSEAPTGSTEAFF; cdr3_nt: TGTGCCAGCAGTGAAGCCCCTACAGGGTCCACTGAAGCTTTCTTT
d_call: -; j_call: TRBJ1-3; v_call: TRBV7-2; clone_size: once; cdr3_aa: CASSFGHSGNTIYF; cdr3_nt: TGTGCCAGCAGCTTCGGACACTCTGGAAACACCATATATTTT
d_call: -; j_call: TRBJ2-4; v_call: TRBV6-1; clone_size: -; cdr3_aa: CASSVQGGKNIQYF; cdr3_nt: TGTGCCAGCAGTGTACAGGGGGGGAAAAACATTCAGTACTTC
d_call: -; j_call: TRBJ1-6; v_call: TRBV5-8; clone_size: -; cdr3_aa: CASTLGGIGSPLHF; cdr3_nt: TGTGCCAGCACCCTGGGGGGTATCGGTTCACCCCTCCACTTT
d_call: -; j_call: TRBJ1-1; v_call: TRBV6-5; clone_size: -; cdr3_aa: CASRLQGREKAFF; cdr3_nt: TGTGCCAGCAGACTACAGGGTAGGGAAAAAGCTTTCTTT
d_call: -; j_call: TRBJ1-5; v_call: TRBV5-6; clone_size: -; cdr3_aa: CASSKGDRNGQPQHF; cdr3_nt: TGTGCCAGCAGCAAAGGCGACAGGAACGGTCAGCCCCAGCATTTT
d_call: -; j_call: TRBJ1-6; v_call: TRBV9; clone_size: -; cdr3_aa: CASSVVSDYNSPLHF; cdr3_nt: TGTGCCAGCAGCGTAGTGTCAGATTATAATTCACCCCTCCACTTT
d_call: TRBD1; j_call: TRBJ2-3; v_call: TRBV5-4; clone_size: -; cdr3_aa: CASSWDRGKTDTQYF; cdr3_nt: TGTGCCAGCAGCTGGGACAGGGGTAAAACAGATACGCAGTATTTT
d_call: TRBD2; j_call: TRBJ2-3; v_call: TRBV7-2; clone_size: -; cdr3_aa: CASSSGRAGGQTQYF; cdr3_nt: TGTGCCAGCAGCTCTGGCCGCGCGGGGGGGCAGACGCAGTATTTT
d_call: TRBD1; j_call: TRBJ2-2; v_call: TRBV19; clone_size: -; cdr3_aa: CASRTGPAELFF; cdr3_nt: TGTGCCAGTAGGACAGGGCCTGCGGAGCTGTTTTTT
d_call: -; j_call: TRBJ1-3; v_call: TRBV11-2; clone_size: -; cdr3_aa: CASGTDAVSGNTIYF; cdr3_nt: TGTGCCAGCGGTACTGACGCCGTCTCTGGAAACACCATATATTTT
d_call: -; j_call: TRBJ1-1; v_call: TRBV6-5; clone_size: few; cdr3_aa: CASSQTAMNTEAFF; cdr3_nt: TGTGCCAGCAGTCAGACAGCGATGAACACTGAAGCTTTCTTT
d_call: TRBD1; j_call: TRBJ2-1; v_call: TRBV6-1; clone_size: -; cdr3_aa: CASSEDRGSYNEQFF; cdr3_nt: TGTGCCAGCAGTGAAGACAGGGGTTCCTACAATGAGCAGTTCTTC
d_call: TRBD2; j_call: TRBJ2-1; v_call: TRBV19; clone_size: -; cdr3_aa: CASSTPGLALNEQFF; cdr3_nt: TGTGCCAGTAGTACGCCGGGACTAGCGCTTAATGAGCAGTTCTTC
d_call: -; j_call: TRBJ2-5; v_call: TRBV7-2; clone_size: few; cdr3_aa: CASSLGEETQYF; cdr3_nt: TGTGCCAGCAGCTTAGGCGAAGAGACCCAGTACTTC
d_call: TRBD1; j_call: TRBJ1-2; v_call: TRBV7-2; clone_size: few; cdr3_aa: CASSTSTGEAYGYTF; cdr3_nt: TGTGCCAGCAGCACTAGCACAGGGGAGGCCTATGGCTACACCTTC
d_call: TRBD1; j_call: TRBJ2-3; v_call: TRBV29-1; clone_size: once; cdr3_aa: CGVDRDRSTDTQYF; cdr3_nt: TGCGGCGTTGATAGGGACAGGAGCACAGATACGCAGTATTTT
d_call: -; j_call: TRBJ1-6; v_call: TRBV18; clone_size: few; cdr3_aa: CASSPRQEYNSPLHF; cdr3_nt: TGTGCCAGCTCACCAAGGCAGGAGTATAATTCACCCCTCCACTTT
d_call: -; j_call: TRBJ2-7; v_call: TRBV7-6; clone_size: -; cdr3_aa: CASSLGTDIQYF; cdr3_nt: TGTGCCAGCAGCTTAGGGACGGATATTCAGTACTTC
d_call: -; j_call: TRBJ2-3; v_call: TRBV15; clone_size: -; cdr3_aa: CATSRDQFGGLGDTQYF; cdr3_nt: TGTGCCACCAGCAGAGATCAGTTCGGGGGCCTGGGAGATACGCAGTATTTT
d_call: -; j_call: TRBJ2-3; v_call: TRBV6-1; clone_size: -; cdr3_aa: CASRSDSGGADTQYF; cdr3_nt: TGTGCCAGCAGATCGGACAGTGGGGGGGCAGATACGCAGTATTTT
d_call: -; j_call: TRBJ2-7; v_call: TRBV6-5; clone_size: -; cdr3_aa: CASSYRWGPYEQYF; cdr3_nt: TGTGCCAGCAGTTATAGGTGGGGACCCTACGAGCAGTACTTC
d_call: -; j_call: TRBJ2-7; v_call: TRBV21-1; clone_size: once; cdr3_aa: CASSKGWQGETSYEQYF; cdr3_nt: TGTGCCAGCAGCAAAGGGTGGCAGGGCGAAACTTCCTACGAGCAGTACTTC
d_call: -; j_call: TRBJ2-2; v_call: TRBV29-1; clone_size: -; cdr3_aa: CSTSSGLPNTGELFF; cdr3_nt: TGCAGTACCTCTTCCGGACTCCCGAACACCGGGGAGCTGTTTTTT
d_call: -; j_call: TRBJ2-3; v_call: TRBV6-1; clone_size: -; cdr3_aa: CASSPGASSTDTQYF; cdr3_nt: TGTGCCAGCAGCCCCGGGGCCTCTAGCACAGATACGCAGTATTTT
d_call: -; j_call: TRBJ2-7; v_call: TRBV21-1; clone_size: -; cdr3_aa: CASRPRTNSYEQYF; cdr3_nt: TGTGCCAGCAGGCCCCGGACTAACTCCTACGAGCAGTACTTC
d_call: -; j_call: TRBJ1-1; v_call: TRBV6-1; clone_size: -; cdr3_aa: CATVQGTEAFF; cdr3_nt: TGTGCCACAGTACAGGGAACTGAAGCTTTCTTT
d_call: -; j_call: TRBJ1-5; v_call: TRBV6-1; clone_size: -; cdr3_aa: CASSVVGGGLSNQPQHF; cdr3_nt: TGTGCCAGCAGTGTAGTCGGCGGAGGGTTGAGCAATCAGCCCCAGCATTTT
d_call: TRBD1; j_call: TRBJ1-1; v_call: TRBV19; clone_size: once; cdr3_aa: CASRNGQGRTEAFF; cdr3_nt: TGTGCCAGTAGAAATGGACAGGGACGGACTGAAGCTTTCTTT
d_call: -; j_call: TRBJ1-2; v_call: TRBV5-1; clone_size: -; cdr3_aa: CASSSRDGSMGYTF; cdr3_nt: TGCGCCAGCAGCTCCCGGGACGGGTCCATGGGCTACACCTTC
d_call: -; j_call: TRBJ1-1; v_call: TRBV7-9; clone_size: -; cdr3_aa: CASSLGGWNTEAFF; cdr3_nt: TGTGCCAGCAGCTTAGGGGGCTGGAACACTGAAGCTTTCTTT
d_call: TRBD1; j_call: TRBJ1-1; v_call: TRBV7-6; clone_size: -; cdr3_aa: CASSLAGQGVTEAFF; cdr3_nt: TGTGCCAGCAGCTTGGCGGGACAGGGTGTGACTGAAGCTTTCTTT
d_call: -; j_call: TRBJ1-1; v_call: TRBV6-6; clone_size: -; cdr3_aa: CASRPQGGHTEAFF; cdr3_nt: TGTGCCAGCAGACCACAGGGAGGGCACACTGAAGCTTTCTTT
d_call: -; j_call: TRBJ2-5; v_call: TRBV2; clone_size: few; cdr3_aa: CASSDSQETQYF; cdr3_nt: TGTGCCAGCAGTGACTCCCAAGAGACCCAGTACTTC
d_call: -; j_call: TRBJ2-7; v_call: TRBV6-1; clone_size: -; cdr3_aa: CASRKEEGVSYEQYF; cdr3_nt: TGTGCCAGCAGGAAGGAGGAGGGAGTATCCTACGAGCAGTACTTC
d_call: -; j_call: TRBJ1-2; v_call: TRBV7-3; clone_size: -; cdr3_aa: CASSLEGRGYGYTF; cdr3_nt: TGTGCCAGCAGCTTAGAGGGTAGGGGCTATGGCTACACCTTC
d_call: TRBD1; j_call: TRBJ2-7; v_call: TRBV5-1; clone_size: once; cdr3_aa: CASSSWRQGTYEQYF; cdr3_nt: TGCGCCAGCAGCTCTTGGAGACAGGGGACCTACGAGCAGTACTTC
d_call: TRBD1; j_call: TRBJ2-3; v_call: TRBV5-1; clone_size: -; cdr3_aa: CASSVGQVRTDTQYF; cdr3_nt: TGCGCCAGCAGCGTGGGACAGGTACGCACAGATACGCAGTATTTT
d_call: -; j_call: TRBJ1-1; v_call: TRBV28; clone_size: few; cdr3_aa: CASSFWSGMNTEAFF; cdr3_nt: TGTGCCAGCAGTTTCTGGTCAGGAATGAACACTGAAGCTTTCTTT
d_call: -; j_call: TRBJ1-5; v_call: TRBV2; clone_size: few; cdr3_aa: CASSEGGGSNQPQHF; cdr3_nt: TGTGCCAGCAGTGAAGGAGGAGGTAGCAATCAGCCCCAGCATTTT
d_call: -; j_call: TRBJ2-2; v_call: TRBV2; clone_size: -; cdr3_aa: CASAEREAGELFF; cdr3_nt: TGTGCCAGCGCCGAAAGGGAGGCCGGGGAGCTGTTTTTT